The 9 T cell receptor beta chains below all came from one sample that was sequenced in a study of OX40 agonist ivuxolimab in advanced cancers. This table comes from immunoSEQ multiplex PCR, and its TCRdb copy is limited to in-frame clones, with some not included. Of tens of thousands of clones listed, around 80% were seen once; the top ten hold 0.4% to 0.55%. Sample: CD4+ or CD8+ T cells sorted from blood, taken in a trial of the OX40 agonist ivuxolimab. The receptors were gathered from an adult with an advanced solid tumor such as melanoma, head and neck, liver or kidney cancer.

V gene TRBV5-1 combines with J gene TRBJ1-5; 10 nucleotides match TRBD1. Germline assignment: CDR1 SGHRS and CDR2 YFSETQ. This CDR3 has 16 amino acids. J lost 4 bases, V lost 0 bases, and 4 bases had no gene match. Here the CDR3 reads CASSLDPGQGNQPQHF. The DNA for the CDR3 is TGCGCCAGCAGCTTGGACCCGGGACAGGGGAATCAGCCCCAGCATTTT.

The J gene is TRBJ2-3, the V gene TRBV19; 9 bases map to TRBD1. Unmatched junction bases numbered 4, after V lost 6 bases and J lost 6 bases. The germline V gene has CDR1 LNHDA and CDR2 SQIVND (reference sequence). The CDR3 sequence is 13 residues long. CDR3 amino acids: CASRQGALDTQYF. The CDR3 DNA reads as TGTGCCAGTAGACAGGGGGCTTTGGATACGCAGTATTTT.

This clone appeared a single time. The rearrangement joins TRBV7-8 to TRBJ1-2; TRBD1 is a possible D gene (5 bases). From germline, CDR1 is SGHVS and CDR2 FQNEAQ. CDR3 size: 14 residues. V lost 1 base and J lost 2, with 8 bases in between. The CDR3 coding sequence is TGTGCCAGCAGCTTAGGACAGAACAACTATGGCTACACCTTC. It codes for CASSLGQNNYGYTF.

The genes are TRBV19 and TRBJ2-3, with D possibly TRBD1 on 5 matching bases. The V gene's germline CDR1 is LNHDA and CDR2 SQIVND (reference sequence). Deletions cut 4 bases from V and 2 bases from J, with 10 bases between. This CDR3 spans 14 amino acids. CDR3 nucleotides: TGTGCCAGTAGTACGACAGAAATCACAGATACGCAGTATTTT. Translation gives CASSTTEITDTQYF. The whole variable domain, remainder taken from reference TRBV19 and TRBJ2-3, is DGGITQSPKYLFRKEGQNVTLSCEQNLNHDAMYWYRQDPGQGLRLIYYSQIVNDFQKGDIAEGYSVSREKKESFPLTVTSAQKNPTAFYLCASSTTEITDTQYFGPGTRLTVL.

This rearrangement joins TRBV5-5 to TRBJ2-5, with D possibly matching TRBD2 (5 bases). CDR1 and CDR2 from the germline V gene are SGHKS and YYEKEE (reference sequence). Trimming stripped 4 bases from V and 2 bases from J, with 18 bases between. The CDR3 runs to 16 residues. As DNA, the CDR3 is TGTGCCAGCAGCCAGACGGTCCAGCGGACGCAAGAGACCCAGTACTTC. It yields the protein CASSQTVQRTQETQYF.

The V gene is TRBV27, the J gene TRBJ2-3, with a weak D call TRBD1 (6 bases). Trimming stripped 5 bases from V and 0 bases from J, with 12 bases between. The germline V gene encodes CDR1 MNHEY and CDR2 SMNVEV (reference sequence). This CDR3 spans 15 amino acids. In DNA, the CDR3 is TGTGCCAGCAGTGTCCACAGGGTTAGCACAGATACGCAGTATTTT. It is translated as CASSVHRVSTDTQYF.

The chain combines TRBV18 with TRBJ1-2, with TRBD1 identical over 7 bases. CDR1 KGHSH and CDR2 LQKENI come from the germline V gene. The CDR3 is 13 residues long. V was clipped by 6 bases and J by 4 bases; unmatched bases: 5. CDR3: CASSLDRVYGYTF. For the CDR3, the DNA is TGTGCCAGCTCCCTCGACAGGGTCTATGGCTACACCTTC.

The CDR3 DNA sequence: TGTGCCAGCAGCTTAGTCACAGGGGGCGGGGAGCTGTTTTTT. This gives the protein CASSLVTGGGELFF. The chain has TRBV7-2 and TRBJ2-2; 8 bases align to TRBD1. In germline, CDR1 is SGHTA, CDR2 FQGNSA. The CDR3 is made up of 14 amino acids. Trimming removed 1 base from V and 7 bases from J; junction bases left unmatched: 2.

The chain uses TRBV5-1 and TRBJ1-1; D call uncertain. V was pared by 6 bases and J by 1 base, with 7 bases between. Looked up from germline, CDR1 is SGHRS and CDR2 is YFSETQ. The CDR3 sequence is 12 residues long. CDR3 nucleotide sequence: TGCGCCAGCAATCGGGGGAACACTGAAGCTTTCTTT. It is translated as CASNRGNTEAFF. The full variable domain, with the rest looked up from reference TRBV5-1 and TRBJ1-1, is KAGVTQTPRYLIKTRGQQVTLSCSPISGHRSVSWYQQTPGQGLQFLFEYFSETQRNKGNFPGRFSGRQFSNSRSEMNVSTLELGDSALYLCASNRGNTEAFFGQGTRLTVV.